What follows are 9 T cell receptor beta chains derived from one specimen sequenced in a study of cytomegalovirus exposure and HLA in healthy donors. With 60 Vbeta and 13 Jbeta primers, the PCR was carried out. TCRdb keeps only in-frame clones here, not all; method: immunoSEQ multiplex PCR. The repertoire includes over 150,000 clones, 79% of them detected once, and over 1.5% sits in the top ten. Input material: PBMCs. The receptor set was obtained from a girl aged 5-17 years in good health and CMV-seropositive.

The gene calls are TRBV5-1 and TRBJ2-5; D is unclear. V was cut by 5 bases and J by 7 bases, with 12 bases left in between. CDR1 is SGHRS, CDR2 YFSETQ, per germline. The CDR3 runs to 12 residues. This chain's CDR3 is CASRRMFGTQYF. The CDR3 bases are TGCGCCAGCAGGAGGATGTTCGGGACCCAGTACTTC.

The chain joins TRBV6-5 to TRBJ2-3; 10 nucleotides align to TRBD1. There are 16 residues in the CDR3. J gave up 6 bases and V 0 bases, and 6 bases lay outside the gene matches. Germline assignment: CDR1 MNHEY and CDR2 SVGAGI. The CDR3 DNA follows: TGTGCCAGCAGTTACTCGATGGACAGGGGGGTTGATACGCAGTATTTT. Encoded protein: CASSYSMDRGVDTQYF.

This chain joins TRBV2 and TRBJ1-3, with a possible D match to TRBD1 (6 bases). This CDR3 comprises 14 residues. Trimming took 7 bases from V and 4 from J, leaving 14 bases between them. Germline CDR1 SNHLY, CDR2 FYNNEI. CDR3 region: CASKAGGLGNTIYF. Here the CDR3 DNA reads TGTGCCAGCAAGGCGGGGGGCCTAGGAAACACCATATATTTT.

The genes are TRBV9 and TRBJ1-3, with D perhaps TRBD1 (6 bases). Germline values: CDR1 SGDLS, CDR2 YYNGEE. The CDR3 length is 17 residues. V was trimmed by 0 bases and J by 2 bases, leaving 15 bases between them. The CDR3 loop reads CASSVGPPGGPGNTIYF. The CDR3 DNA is TGTGCCAGCAGCGTAGGCCCCCCGGGGGGCCCTGGAAACACCATATATTTT.

Here the CDR3 reads CASRGTGQTPLHF. The CDR3 nucleotides read TGTGCCAGCAGGGGGACAGGGCAAACACCCCTCCACTTT. V gene TRBV2 combines with J gene TRBJ1-6; 9 positions match TRBD1. The junction had 5 bases not matched to a gene; V was cut back by 6 bases and J by 11 bases. This CDR3 has 13 residues. The germline V gene encodes CDR1 SNHLY and CDR2 FYNNEI.

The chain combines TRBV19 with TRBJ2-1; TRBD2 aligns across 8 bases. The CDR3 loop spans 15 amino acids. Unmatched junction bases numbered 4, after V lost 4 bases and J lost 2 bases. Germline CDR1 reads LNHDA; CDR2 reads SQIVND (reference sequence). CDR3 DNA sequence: TGTGCCAGTAGTAGCGGGGGGACAACCTACAATGAGCAGTTCTTC. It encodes CASSSGGTTYNEQFF.

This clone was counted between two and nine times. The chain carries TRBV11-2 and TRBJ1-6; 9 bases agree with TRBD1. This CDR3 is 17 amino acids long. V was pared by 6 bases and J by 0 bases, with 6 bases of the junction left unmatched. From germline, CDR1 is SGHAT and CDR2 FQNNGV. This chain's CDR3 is CASSPGTGSSYNSPLHF. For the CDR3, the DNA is TGTGCCAGCAGTCCCGGGACAGGGAGCTCCTATAATTCACCCCTCCACTTT.

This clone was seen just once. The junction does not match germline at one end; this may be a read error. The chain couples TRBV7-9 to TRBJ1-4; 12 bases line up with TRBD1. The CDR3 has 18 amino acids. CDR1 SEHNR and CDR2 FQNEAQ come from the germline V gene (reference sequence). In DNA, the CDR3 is TGTTCCAGCAGCTCTCCGGGACAGGGGGCAGCAACTAATGAAAAACTGTTTTTT. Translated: CSSSSPGQGAATNEKLFF.

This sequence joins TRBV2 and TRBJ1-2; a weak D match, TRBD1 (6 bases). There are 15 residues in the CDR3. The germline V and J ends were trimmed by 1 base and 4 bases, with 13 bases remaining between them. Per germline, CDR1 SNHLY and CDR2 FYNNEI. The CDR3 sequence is CASSEGRTELYGYTF. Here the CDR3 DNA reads TGTGCCAGCAGTGAAGGGAGGACAGAGCTCTATGGCTACACCTTC.